One and the same sample provided the 8 T cell receptor beta chains below, sequenced in a study of graft-versus-host responses after intestinal transplantation. This table comes from immunoSEQ multiplex PCR, and its TCRdb copy is limited to in-frame clones, with some not included. Of more than 90,000 clones listed, around 93% are singletons. These receptors are not linked to any known antigen. The source was unstimulated CD8+ T cells sorted from spleen or lymph node cells, collected before intestinal transplant. The receptors shown here come from a human donor who received an intestinal transplant.

The V call is TRBV2, the J call TRBJ2-3; D is possibly TRBD2 (5 bases). CDR3 length: 15 residues. Germline V CDR1 and CDR2: SNHLY, FYNNEI. Trimming removed 1 base from V and 3 bases from J, with 11 bases in between. In DNA, the CDR3 is TGTGCCAGCAGTGAAGACATCGGCGGGACAGATACGCAGTATTTT. Translation: CASSEDIGGTDTQYF.

The genes are TRBV11-2 and TRBJ2-7; unclear D gene. Germline V gene lookup returns CDR1 SGHAT and CDR2 FQNNGV. Deletions cut 7 bases from V and 2 bases from J, with 15 bases between. This CDR3 spans 14 amino acids. The CDR3 sequence: CASTVRASTYEQYF. For the CDR3, the DNA is TGTGCCAGCACCGTCCGCGCCTCAACCTACGAGCAGTACTTC.

This chain connects TRBV27 to TRBJ1-2; 7 bases align to TRBD1. This CDR3 spans 13 amino acids. The J segment lost 7 bases and the V segment lost 5 bases, leaving 7 bases of the junction unmatched. Germline CDR1 and CDR2: MNHEY and SMNVEV (reference sequence). In DNA, the CDR3 is TGTGCCAGCAGTGAAACAGGGGAAGGTGGCTACACCTTC. Translated: CASSETGEGGYTF.

This clone was found once. V and J are TRBV29-1 and TRBJ1-2; D call uncertain. CDR1 is SQVTM and CDR2 is ANQGSEA in the germline V gene. This CDR3 has 11 residues. The V gene lost 4 bases and the J gene lost 8 bases, with 11 bases spanning the gap. CDR3 DNA: TGCAGCGTTGCTGAGTCCGTAGGCTACACCTTC. Its protein is CSVAESVGYTF.

The V call is TRBV6-5, the J call TRBJ2-7; D is undetermined. Germline loops: CDR1 MNHEY, CDR2 SVGAGI. The CDR3 consists of 14 residues. The V and J ends lost 0 bases and 1 base respectively, with 7 bases between them. This CDR3 reads CASSYSRGSYEQYF. The CDR3 DNA reads TGTGCCAGCAGTTACTCGAGAGGTTCCTACGAGCAGTACTTC.

The chain couples TRBV10-3 to TRBJ1-2; TRBD1 matches 8 bases. Germline V gives CDR1 ENHRY, CDR2 SYGVKD. The CDR3 runs 14 residues. The ends lost 3 bases at V and 5 bases at J; junction bases unmatched: 5. CDR3: CAISESDRGYGYTF. The CDR3 DNA follows: TGTGCCATCAGTGAAAGTGACAGGGGTTATGGCTACACCTTC.

The rearrangement joins TRBV5-8 to TRBJ1-1; D not certain. Germline CDR1 and CDR2: SGHTS and YDEGEE. Trimming left V 0 bases short and J 1 base short, with 4 bases between. The CDR3 has 13 residues. CDR3 protein: CASSLAWNTEAFF. The CDR3 DNA reads as TGTGCCAGCAGCTTGGCCTGGAACACTGAAGCTTTCTTT.

The chain combines TRBV30 with TRBJ2-2, with 8 bases that match TRBD1. V shed 5 bases, J shed 2 bases, and the junction held 7 bases outside the gene matches. CDR1 is GTSNPN and CDR2 is SVGIG in the germline V gene (reference sequence). The CDR3 is made up of 15 amino acids. CDR3 in DNA: TGTGCCTGGGAGGGACAGGAGGGAAACACCGGGGAGCTGTTTTTT. Translating gives CAWEGQEGNTGELFF.